Following are 7 T cell receptor beta chains from one sample sequenced in a study of T cells in Graves' hyperthyroidism and ophthalmopathy. Using RNA transcripts as the source, TCR beta CDR3 regions were amplified. First-round RT-PCR of the TCR CDR3 relied on the HTBI primer set. TCRdb re-derived calls from the multiplex PCR reads in MiXCR, one entry per CDR3 protein. The sample carries about 380,000 distinct CDR3 sequences, under 20% recorded once. The specimen was blood. These TCRs come from a man aged 18 to 35 with Graves' ophthalmopathy.

This clonotype appeared many times. The CDR3 DNA sequence: TGCGCCAGCAGCGTCAAGTCGGGAGGCCAGCCCCAGCATTTT. Protein sequence: CASSVKSGGQPQHF. The chain combines TRBV5-1 with TRBJ1-5; no definite D call. Trimming stripped 4 bases from V and 7 bases from J, with 15 bases between. Germline V CDR1 and CDR2: SGHRS, YFSETQ. The CDR3 is 14 amino acids.

With regard to this clonotype: A read error may be the cause here, since a much bigger clone is one base away. The chain is built from TRBV12-3 or TRBV12-4 and TRBJ2-1; D gene uncertain. V was trimmed by 6 bases and J by 8 bases, leaving 11 bases between them. CDR3 length: 12 amino acids. This CDR3 reads CASRDLRYEQFF. The CDR3 region has the DNA TGTGCCAGCAGGGACCTGAGATATGAGCAGTTCTTC.

V usage is TRBV4-1 and J usage is TRBJ1-1; D is undetermined. CDR1 and CDR2 from the germline V gene are MGHRA and YSYEKL. Trimming shortened V by 0 bases and J by 7 bases, and 18 bases separated the two germline ends. This CDR3 has 16 amino acids. Written as DNA, the CDR3 is TGCGCCAGCAGCCAAGATCACGAACTCACCGTCGGTGAAGCTTTCTTT. Translated, it gives CASSQDHELTVGEAFF.

This clonotype has a handful of counts. V is TRBV27 and J is TRBJ1-1; D is unresolved. Trimming stripped 2 bases from V and 5 bases from J, with 9 bases between. The CDR3 consists of 13 residues. In germline, CDR1 is MNHEY, CDR2 SMNVEV (reference sequence). CDR3 coding DNA: TGTGCCAGCAGTTTAGGGAAGGGTACTGAAGCTTTCTTT. Encoded protein: CASSLGKGTEAFF.

This clonotype has at least ten counts. The chain employs TRBV11-2 and TRBJ1-6; tentatively, D is TRBD1 (5 bases). V lost 1 base and J lost 6, with 16 bases in between. Per the germline V gene, CDR1 is SGHAT and CDR2 is FQNNGV. The CDR3 totals 17 residues. CDR3 sequence reads: CASSLVTGGVPNSPLHF. The CDR3 nucleotides are TGTGCCAGCAGCTTAGTGACCGGAGGGGTACCTAATTCACCCCTCCACTTT.

This clonotype was observed at least ten times. This chain joins TRBV12-3 or TRBV12-4 and TRBJ2-2; TRBD2 agrees at 14 bases. The V and J ends lost 4 bases and 4 bases, in that order; junction bases with no gene match: 2. This CDR3 contains 16 residues. The chain's CDR3 is CASSSGLAGGTGELFF. CDR3 nucleotide sequence: TGTGCCAGCAGTTCAGGACTAGCGGGGGGCACCGGGGAGCTGTTTTTT.

This clonotype was seen ten or more times. V and J are TRBV7-8 and TRBJ2-7; D not certain. Trimming removed 1 base from V and 3 bases from J, with 7 bases in between. Germline CDR1 SGHVS, CDR2 FQNEAQ. CDR3 size: 13 residues. DNA for the CDR3: TGTGCCAGCAGCTTAGGAACACTCTACGAGCAGTACTTC. Its protein product is CASSLGTLYEQYF.